This TCR beta chain was recovered during a study of cytomegalovirus exposure and HLA in healthy donors. Study-wide results and caveats: Cytomegalovirus-associated status was assigned to about 150 TCR beta chains.

The length of the CDR3 is 13 residues. CDR1 is SNHLY and CDR2 is FYNNEI in the germline V gene. With 10 bases removed from V and 7 bases from J, the gap between germline ends came to 14 bases. For this clone: As yet, its antigen is unknown.

The repertoire was sequenced with immunoSEQ multiplex PCR; TCRdb's copy has only in-frame clones and lacks some. The table records 130,000 to 150,000 clones, 85% to 90% of them present only once. The sample comprised PBMCs. The receptor was isolated from a young woman in good health and CMV-seropositive. The chain uses TRBV2 and TRBJ1-6; D is undetermined. CDR3 nucleotides: TGTGCCACCAAAAGGACTGAGAATTCACCCCTCCACTTT. Protein sequence: CATKRTENSPLHF.